This entry describes one TCR beta chain. The data are from a study of blood T cell repertoires in COVID-19. The assay was immunoSEQ multiplex PCR, and TCRdb's table has in-frame clones only and misses some. In the table there are about 220,000 clones, around 89% of which are singletons. The CDR3 is made up of 14 amino acids. V shed 3 bases and J 7 bases; nucleotides not matched to a gene: 2. Germline assignment: CDR1 ENHRY and CDR2 SYGVKD. The V call is TRBV10-3, the J call TRBJ1-4; 10 nucleotides line up with TRBD1. What was sequenced was PBMCs or T cells enriched from blood (not recorded which). The source of this sequence is a woman in her twenties or thirties who had recovered from COVID-19. CDR3 region: CAISEGTGVEKLFF. The CDR3 DNA reads TGTGCCATCAGTGAAGGGACAGGGGTTGAAAAACTGTTTTTT.